This passage covers 21 T cell receptor beta chains from one sample sequenced in a study of regulatory T cells in long-lasting Graves disease. Specified time point: persistent/refractory GD, antithyroid drugs over 5 years with positive TRAb. Following extraction of RNA from PBMCs, that RNA was used to make the TCR library. TCR beta libraries were built with iRepertoire HTBI primers and Arm-PCR of CDR3 regions. TCRdb re-called the multiplex PCR reads with MiXCR, one entry per CDR3 protein. The table records about 460,000 distinct CDR3 sequences, roughly 22% of them present only once. The input for sequencing was peripheral blood mononuclear cells (PBMCs), taken when the disease was refractory, from a patient treated with antithyroid drugs. All receptors derive from a female donor with Graves disease.

A note on this clonotype: With a much larger clone just one base away, this may be a read error. The chain employs TRBV28 and TRBJ2-7; 8 bases are a match to TRBD1. The CDR3 is made up of 14 amino acids. Germline CDR1 MDHEN, CDR2 SYDVKM. The chain's CDR3 is CASSPTGGTYEQCF. CDR3 nucleotide sequence: TGTGCCAGCAGTCCTACAGGGGGGACCTACGAGCAGTGCTTC.

This clonotype was observed once. The chain combines TRBV27 with TRBJ2-3; TRBD1 aligns across 10 bases. The CDR3 consists of 14 residues. J gave up 8 bases and V 6 bases, and 8 bases lay outside the gene matches. Germline V gene data show CDR1 as MNHEY and CDR2 as SMNVEV (reference sequence). Here the CDR3 DNA reads TGTGCCAGCAGAACCGGGACAGGGGCGGGTACGCAGTATTTT. It is translated as CASRTGTGAGTQYF.

This clonotype was recorded once. This sequence joins TRBV25-1 and TRBJ1-2; D gene unclear. Germline V lookup: CDR1 MGHDK, CDR2 SYGVNS. V was trimmed by 2 bases and J by 7 bases, leaving 14 bases between them. The CDR3 contains 14 residues. The CDR3 DNA reads as TGTGCCAGCAGTGAAACTCGATCGGAGGGTGGCTACACCTTC. Residues: CASSETRSEGGYTF.

This clonotype was seen a handful of times. The J gene is TRBJ2-7, the V gene TRBV25-1; 13 nucleotides match TRBD2. V lost 5 bases to trimming and J lost 2 bases; unmatched junction nucleotides: 9. The CDR3 length is 17 residues. CDR1 is MGHDK, CDR2 SYGVNS, per germline. The CDR3 reads CASSPPRTSGGPYEQYF. CDR3 nucleotide sequence: TGTGCCAGCAGTCCCCCAAGGACTAGCGGGGGTCCCTACGAGCAGTACTTC.

This clonotype turned up a few times. The CDR3: CASSEPVKNIQYF. DNA for the CDR3: TGTGCCAGCAGTGAACCCGTCAAAAACATTCAGTACTTC. V usage is TRBV6-2 or TRBV6-3 and J usage is TRBJ2-4, with D unresolved. Trimming took 5 bases from V and 3 from J, leaving 8 bases between them. In germline, CDR1 is MNHEY, CDR2 SVGEGT. This CDR3 comprises 13 residues.

This clonotype was counted at least ten times. The gene calls are TRBV2 and TRBJ2-7; 7 bases match TRBD1. CDR1 is SNHLY and CDR2 is FYNNEI in the germline V gene. The J segment lost 1 base and the V segment lost 5 bases, leaving 5 bases of the junction unmatched. The CDR3 has 14 residues. In nucleotides, the CDR3 is TGTGCCAGCAGTCTGGACAGGAGATCCTACGAGCAGTACTTC. As protein: CASSLDRRSYEQYF.

This clonotype appeared many times. The chain uses TRBV28 and TRBJ1-3, with a weak D call TRBD1 (5 bases). Germline V lookup: CDR1 MDHEN, CDR2 SYDVKM. The CDR3 runs to 14 residues. Trimming cost V 5 bases and J 0 bases, with 8 bases left between them. The chain's CDR3 is CASSGRVSGNTIYF. The DNA of the CDR3 is TGTGCCAGCAGTGGCAGGGTCTCTGGAAACACCATATATTTT.

The J gene is TRBJ1-1, the V gene TRBV7-9; 7 bases are a match to TRBD1. Germline-derived CDR1 and CDR2 are SEHNR and FQNEAQ (reference sequence). V gave up 5 bases and J gave up 3 bases; unmatched junction bases: 6. The CDR3 is 14 amino acids. The CDR3 is CASSGTGVDTEAFF. In DNA form, the CDR3 reads TGTGCCAGCAGCGGAACAGGGGTCGACACTGAAGCTTTCTTT.

This clonotype was found many times. V and J are TRBV12-3 or TRBV12-4 and TRBJ2-2; 7 bases are shared with TRBD1. V shed 4 bases, J shed 6 bases, and the junction held 2 bases outside the gene matches. The CDR3 extends over 13 amino acids. In DNA form, the CDR3 reads TGTGCCAGCAGTTCCACAGGGGCCGGGGAGCTGTTTTTT. Its protein product is CASSSTGAGELFF.

Many counts were recorded for this clonotype. This chain links TRBV7-2 with TRBJ2-6; the match to TRBD1 covers 9 bases. The length of the CDR3 is 15 residues. Germline lookup yields CDR1 SGHTA and CDR2 FQGNSA. J lost 4 bases, V lost 9 bases, and 7 bases had no gene match. CDR3 residues: CASQQGAWGANVLTF. DNA of the CDR3: TGTGCCAGTCAACAGGGGGCGTGGGGGGCCAACGTCCTGACTTTC.

Ten or more counts support this clonotype. The chain links TRBV11-2 to TRBJ2-7; D is possibly TRBD2 (6 bases). V gave up 0 bases and J gave up 3 bases, with 9 bases separating them. CDR1 is SGHAT, CDR2 FQNNGV, per germline. The CDR3 covers 14 residues. In DNA, the CDR3 is TGTGCCAGCAGCTTAGAGCGGGGAAGCTACGAGCAGTACTTC. It is translated as CASSLERGSYEQYF.

Comments on this clonotype: One base away lies a much larger clone, so this may be a sequencing read error. J is TRBJ2-2 and V is TRBV2; D unresolved. V shed 6 bases and J shed 5 bases, with 13 bases lying between them. The CDR3 spans 14 residues. The germline gives CDR1 SNHLY, CDR2 FYNNEI. In DNA, the CDR3 is TGTGCCAGCAGGGGGTGCGGATTGACCGGGGAGCTGTTTTTT. Encoded protein: CASRGCGLTGELFF. The variable domain in full, with the rest retrieved from reference TRBV2 and TRBJ2-2, is EPEVTQTPSHQVTQMGQEVILRCVPISNHLYFYWYRQILGQKVEFLVSFYNNEISEKSEIFDDQFSVERPDGSNFTLKIRSTKLEDSAMYFCASRGCGLTGELFFGEGSRLTVL.

This clonotype was seen a few times. This chain connects TRBV20-1 to TRBJ2-2; D possibly matches TRBD1 or TRBD2 (6 bases each). The CDR3 is 13 residues long. Germline V gene sequence: CDR1 DFQATT, CDR2 SNEGSKA (reference sequence). V gave up 6 bases and J gave up 3 bases, with 11 bases separating them. For the CDR3, the DNA is TGCAGTGCGGAGGGGGAGGACACCGGGGAGCTGTTTTTT. Protein sequence: CSAEGEDTGELFF.

The rearrangement joins TRBV28 to TRBJ2-1; D remains unclear. Trimming shortened V by 3 bases and J by 6 bases, and 9 bases separated the two germline ends. The germline V gene has CDR1 MDHEN and CDR2 SYDVKM. This CDR3 comprises 13 residues. The CDR3 sequence is CASSFDSLNEQFF. The CDR3 region has the DNA TGTGCCAGCAGTTTCGATTCCCTCAATGAGCAGTTCTTC.

The rearrangement links TRBV12-5 to TRBJ2-7, with TRBD2 matching 8 bases. The germline V gene has CDR1 LGHNT and CDR2 FRNRAP. After removal of 2 bases from V and 6 bases from J, the junction contained 9 bases not matched to a gene. This CDR3 region has 15 residues. The CDR3 DNA reads as TGTGCTAGTGGTTTGATCATAGCGGGGAGTGGCGAGCAGTACTTC. Encoded protein: CASGLIIAGSGEQYF.

This clonotype was found many times. This chain uses TRBV7-2 with TRBJ2-7; 12 bases match TRBD1. Trimming removed 5 bases from V and 4 bases from J; junction bases left unmatched: 6. Germline V gene data show CDR1 as SGHTA and CDR2 as FQGNSA. The CDR3 sequence is 15 residues long. The CDR3 bases are TGTGCCAGCAGCCCCGGGACAGGGGGCCGATACGAGCAGTACTTC. This gives the protein CASSPGTGGRYEQYF.

This chain links TRBV19 with TRBJ1-1; D gene ambiguous. The CDR3 spans 14 residues. V shed 3 bases and J shed 1 base, with 9 bases lying between them. The germline V gene has CDR1 LNHDA and CDR2 SQIVND (reference sequence). Here the CDR3 DNA reads TGTGCCAGTAGTATGGGCGTGGGGAACACTGAAGCTTTCTTT. It specifies CASSMGVGNTEAFF.

The genes are TRBV5-1 and TRBJ2-5; TRBD1 matches at 8 bases. The CDR3 sequence is 14 residues long. Looked up from germline, CDR1 is SGHRS and CDR2 is YFSETQ. Trimming removed 4 bases from V and 7 bases from J; junction bases left unmatched: 9. The CDR3 sequence: CASSETGDFGTQYF. The CDR3 DNA sequence: TGCGCCAGCAGCGAGACAGGGGACTTCGGGACCCAGTACTTC.

The rearrangement joins TRBV18 to TRBJ2-5, with TRBD2 matching 7 bases. The CDR3 runs 15 residues. Trimming removed 8 bases from V and 0 bases from J; junction bases left unmatched: 9. Germline V CDR1 and CDR2: KGHSH, LQKENI. CDR3 protein: CASQLERDHQETQYF. CDR3 DNA: TGTGCCAGCCAACTAGAGCGGGACCACCAAGAGACCCAGTACTTC.

This clonotype was seen a few times. The chain links TRBV20-1 to TRBJ1-1, with a tentative D call TRBD1 (6 bases). Germline CDR1 and CDR2: DFQATT and SNEGSKA (reference sequence). V was clipped by 0 bases and J by 5 bases, with 16 bases between them. The CDR3 consists of 15 residues. This CDR3 reads CSARDRDQGMTEAFF. The CDR3 DNA follows: TGCAGTGCTAGAGATCGGGACCAGGGGATGACTGAAGCTTTCTTT.

The table lists this clonotype with a few counts. The rearrangement links TRBV19 to TRBJ2-5; TRBD2 agrees at 12 bases. The CDR3 covers 16 residues. The ends lost 6 bases at V and 4 bases at J; junction bases unmatched: 9. Per germline, CDR1 LNHDA and CDR2 SQIVND (reference sequence). The CDR3 sequence: CASSGLAGTSRETQYF. The CDR3, as DNA: TGTGCCAGTAGCGGACTAGCGGGGACCTCGCGAGAGACCCAGTACTTC.